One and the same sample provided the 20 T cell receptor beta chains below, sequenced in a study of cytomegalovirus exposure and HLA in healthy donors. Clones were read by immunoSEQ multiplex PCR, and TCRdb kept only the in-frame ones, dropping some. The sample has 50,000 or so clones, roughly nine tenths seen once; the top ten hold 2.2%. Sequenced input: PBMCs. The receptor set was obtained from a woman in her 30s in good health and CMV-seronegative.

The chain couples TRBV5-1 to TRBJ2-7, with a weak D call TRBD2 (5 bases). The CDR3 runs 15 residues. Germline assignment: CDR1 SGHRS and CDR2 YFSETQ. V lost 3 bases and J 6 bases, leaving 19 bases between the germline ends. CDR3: CASSSQPLGVGEQYF. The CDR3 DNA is TGCGCCAGCAGCTCCCAACCCCTCGGGGTAGGCGAGCAGTACTTC.

CDR3 nucleotides: TGTGCCAGCAGTTTAACCCCGGGACAGTATCAGCCCCAGCATTTT. Its translation: CASSLTPGQYQPQHF. This rearrangement joins TRBV28 to TRBJ1-5; 7 bases agree with TRBD1. This CDR3 spans 15 amino acids. The V gene end was trimmed by 2 bases and the J gene end by 5 bases; junction bases not matched to a gene: 6. Germline V gives CDR1 MDHEN, CDR2 SYDVKM.

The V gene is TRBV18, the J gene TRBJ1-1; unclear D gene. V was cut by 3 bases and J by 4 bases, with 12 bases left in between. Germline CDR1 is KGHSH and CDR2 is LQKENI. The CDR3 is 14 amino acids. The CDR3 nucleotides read TGTGCCAGCTCACCCCAAGGGAGCGGCACTGAAGCTTTCTTT. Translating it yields CASSPQGSGTEAFF.

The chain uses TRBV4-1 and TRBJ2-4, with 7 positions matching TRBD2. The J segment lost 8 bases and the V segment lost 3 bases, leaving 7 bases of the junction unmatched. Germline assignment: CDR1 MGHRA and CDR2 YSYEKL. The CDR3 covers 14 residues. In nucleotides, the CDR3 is TGCGCCAGCAGCCATTGGGGGGAGGGCCACATTCAGTACTTC. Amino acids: CASSHWGEGHIQYF.

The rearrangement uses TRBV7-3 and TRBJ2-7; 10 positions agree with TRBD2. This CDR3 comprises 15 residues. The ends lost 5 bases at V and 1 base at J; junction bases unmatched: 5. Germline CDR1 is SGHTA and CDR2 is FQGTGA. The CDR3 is CASSRSGGASYEQYF. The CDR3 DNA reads TGTGCCAGCAGCCGAAGCGGGGGGGCTTCCTACGAGCAGTACTTC.

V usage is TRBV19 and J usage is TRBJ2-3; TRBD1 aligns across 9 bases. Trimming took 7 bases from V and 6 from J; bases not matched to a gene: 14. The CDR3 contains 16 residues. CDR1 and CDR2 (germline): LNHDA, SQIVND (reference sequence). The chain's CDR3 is CASMGSRDRVGDTQYF. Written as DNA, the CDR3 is TGTGCCAGTATGGGTTCCCGGGACAGGGTGGGCGATACGCAGTATTTT. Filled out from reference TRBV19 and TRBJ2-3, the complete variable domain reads DGGITQSPKYLFRKEGQNVTLSCEQNLNHDAMYWYRQDPGQGLRLIYYSQIVNDFQKGDIAEGYSVSREKKESFPLTVTSAQKNPTAFYLCASMGSRDRVGDTQYFGPGTRLTVL.

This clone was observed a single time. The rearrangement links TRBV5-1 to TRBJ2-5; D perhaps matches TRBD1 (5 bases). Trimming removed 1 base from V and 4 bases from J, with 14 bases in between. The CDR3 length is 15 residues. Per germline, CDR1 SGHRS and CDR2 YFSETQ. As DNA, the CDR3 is TGCGCCAGCAGCTTGTTAGGCAGGGCCGGAGAGACCCAGTACTTC. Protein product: CASSLLGRAGETQYF.

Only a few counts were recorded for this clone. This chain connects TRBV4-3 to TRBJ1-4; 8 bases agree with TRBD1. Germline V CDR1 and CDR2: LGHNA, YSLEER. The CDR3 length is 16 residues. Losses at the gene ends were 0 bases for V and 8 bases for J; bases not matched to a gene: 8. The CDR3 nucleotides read TGCGCCAGCAGCCAAGATTGGGGGACAGGCGGGGAAAAACTGTTTTTT. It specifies CASSQDWGTGGEKLFF.

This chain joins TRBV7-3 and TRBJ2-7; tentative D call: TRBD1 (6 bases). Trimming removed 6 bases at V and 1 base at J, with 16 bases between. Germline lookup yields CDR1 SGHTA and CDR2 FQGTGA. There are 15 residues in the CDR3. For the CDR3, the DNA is TGTGCCAGCAGTAGAACAGGGCAGGGATCCTACGAGCAGTACTTC. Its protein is CASSRTGQGSYEQYF.

In DNA form, the CDR3 reads TGTGCCACCAGCCTGTTAGCGGGAAGCAATGAGCAGTTCTTC. As protein: CATSLLAGSNEQFF. This chain connects TRBV15 to TRBJ2-1; 8 bases match TRBD2. V dropped 5 bases and J dropped 6; count of bases not matched to a gene: 6. The CDR3 loop spans 14 amino acids. In germline, CDR1 is LNHNV, CDR2 YYDKDF (reference sequence). The whole variable domain, filled in from reference TRBV15 and TRBJ2-1, reads DAMVIQNPRYQVTQFGKPVTLSCSQTLNHNVMYWYQQKSSQAPKLLFHYYDKDFNNEADTPDNFQSRRPNTSFCFLDIRSPGLGDTAMYLCATSLLAGSNEQFFGPGTRLTVL.

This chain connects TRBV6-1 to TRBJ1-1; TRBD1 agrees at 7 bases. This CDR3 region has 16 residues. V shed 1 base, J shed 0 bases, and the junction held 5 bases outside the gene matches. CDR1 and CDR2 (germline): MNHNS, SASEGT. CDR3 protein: CASSEVRGLMNTEAFF. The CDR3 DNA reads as TGTGCCAGCAGTGAAGTAAGGGGGCTAATGAACACTGAAGCTTTCTTT.

The CDR3 loop reads CASSIDRETLRDGLFF. In DNA, the CDR3 is TGTGCCAGTAGTATAGACCGGGAGACCCTCCGGGATGGACTGTTTTTT. The chain joins TRBV19 to TRBJ1-4; D unresolved. There are 16 residues in the CDR3. Germline CDR1 is LNHDA and CDR2 is SQIVND (reference sequence). Trimming removed 0 bases at V and 13 bases at J, with 21 bases between.

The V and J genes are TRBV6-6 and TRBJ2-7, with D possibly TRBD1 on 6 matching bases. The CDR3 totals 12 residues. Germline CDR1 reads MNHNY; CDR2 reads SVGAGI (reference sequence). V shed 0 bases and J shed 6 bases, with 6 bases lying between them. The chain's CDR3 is CASSYSGGEQYF. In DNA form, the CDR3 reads TGTGCCAGCAGTTACTCAGGGGGCGAGCAGTACTTC.

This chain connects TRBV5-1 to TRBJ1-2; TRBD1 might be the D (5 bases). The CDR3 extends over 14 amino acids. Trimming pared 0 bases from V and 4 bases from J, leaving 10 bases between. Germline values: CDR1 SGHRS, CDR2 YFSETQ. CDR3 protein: CASSLAVGGYGYTF. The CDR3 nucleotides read TGCGCCAGCAGCTTGGCCGTGGGGGGCTATGGCTACACCTTC.

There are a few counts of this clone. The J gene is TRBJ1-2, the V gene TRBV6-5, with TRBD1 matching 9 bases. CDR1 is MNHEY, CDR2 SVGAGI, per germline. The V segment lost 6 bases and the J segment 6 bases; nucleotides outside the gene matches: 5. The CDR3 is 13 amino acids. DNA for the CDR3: TGTGCCAGCAGAGTACAGGGGGCCAATGGCTACACCTTC. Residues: CASRVQGANGYTF.

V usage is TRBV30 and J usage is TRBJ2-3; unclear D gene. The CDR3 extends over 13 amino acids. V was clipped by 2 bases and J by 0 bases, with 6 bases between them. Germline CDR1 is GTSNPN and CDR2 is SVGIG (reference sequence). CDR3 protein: CAWSPLSTDTQYF. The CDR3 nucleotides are TGTGCCTGGAGTCCCCTTAGCACAGATACGCAGTATTTT.

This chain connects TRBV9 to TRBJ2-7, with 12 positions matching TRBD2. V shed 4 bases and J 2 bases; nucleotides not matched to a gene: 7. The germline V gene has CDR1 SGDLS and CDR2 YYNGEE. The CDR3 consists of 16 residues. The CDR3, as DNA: TGTGCCAGCAGCCCGACTAGCGGGAGTAATCCCTACGAGCAGTACTTC. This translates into CASSPTSGSNPYEQYF.

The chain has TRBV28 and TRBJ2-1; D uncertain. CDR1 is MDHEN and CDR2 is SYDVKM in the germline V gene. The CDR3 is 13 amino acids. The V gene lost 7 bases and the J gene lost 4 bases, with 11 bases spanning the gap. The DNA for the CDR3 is TGTGCCAGCACCCCCCCCGCGTACAATGAGCAGTTCTTC. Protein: CASTPPAYNEQFF.

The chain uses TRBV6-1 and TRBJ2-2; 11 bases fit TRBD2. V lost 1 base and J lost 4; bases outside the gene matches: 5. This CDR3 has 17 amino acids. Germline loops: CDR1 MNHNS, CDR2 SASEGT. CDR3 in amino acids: CASSEGTLAGVTGELFF. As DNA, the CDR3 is TGTGCCAGCAGTGAAGGTACACTAGCGGGAGTCACCGGGGAGCTGTTTTTT.

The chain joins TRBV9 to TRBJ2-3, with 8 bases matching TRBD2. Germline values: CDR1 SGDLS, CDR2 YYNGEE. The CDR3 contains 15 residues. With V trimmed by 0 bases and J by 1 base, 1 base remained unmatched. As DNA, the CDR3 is TGTGCCAGCAGCGTAGCGGGAGGGGGCACAGATACGCAGTATTTT. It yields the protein CASSVAGGGTDTQYF.